A single count supports the clone carrying this TCR beta chain. What it binds is not known. Through Arm-PCR of CDR3 regions and iRepertoire HTBI primers, TCR beta libraries were built. Via MiXCR, TCRdb re-called the multiplex PCR reads, giving one row per CDR3 protein. Of 400,000 to 450,000 distinct CDR3 sequences detected, around a quarter appear once; the ten largest clones hold approximately 28%. These data originate in a study of regulatory T cells in long-lasting Graves disease. At the level of the study: Positive TSH receptor antibodies alongside over 5 years of antithyroid drugs were what marked Graves' disease as persistent.

Time point given: persistent/refractory GD, antithyroid drugs over 5 years with positive TRAb. RNA from PBMCs was the source of the TCR library. Findings and limits, study-wide: Newly diagnosed patients had higher TCR diversity than persistent Graves' patients did.

Trimming stripped 5 bases from V and 1 base from J, with 15 bases between. This CDR3 has 16 residues. Germline V gives CDR1 LNHDA, CDR2 SQIVND (reference sequence). The sample here was peripheral blood mononuclear cells (PBMCs), taken when the disease was refractory, from a patient treated with antithyroid drugs. J is TRBJ1-5 and V is TRBV19, with D perhaps TRBD1 (5 bases). This TCR was sampled from a female donor with Graves disease. CDR3 in amino acids: CASSAHEWGSNQPQHF. The DNA of the CDR3 is TGTGCCAGTAGTGCCCATGAATGGGGGAGCAATCAGCCCCAGCATTTT.